Here is one T cell receptor beta chain with its context. The data are from a study of blood T cell repertoires in COVID-19. Whole-study context: There were acute and convalescent COVID-19 samples, and they came from the United States, Italy and Spain. Nucleic acid was either cDNA or gDNA, and it came from T cells, B-cell-depleted T cells, or PBMCs.

In the original processing: Estimates of nucleated cell counts were drawn from the amplification of reference gene primers. Sequenced by immunoSEQ multiplex PCR; TCRdb stores in-frame clones only, minus some. V, J and clone size derive from that table, while D and trimming were established from the DNA sequence. The data show roughly 120,000 clones, over 65% seen once. Per the germline V gene, CDR1 is GTSNPN and CDR2 is SVGIG (reference sequence). The CDR3 spans 15 residues. V was clipped by 2 bases and J by 10 bases; unmatched bases: 10. This receptor was taken from a man aged 65 to 85 with acute or convalescent COVID-19. This sequence joins TRBV30 and TRBJ1-4, with TRBD1 matching 10 bases. Source material: peripheral blood. CDR3 sequence (DNA): TGTGCCTGGAGTCCCCGGACAGGGGGATCGGTAAAACTGTTTTTT. Its protein is CAWSPRTGGSVKLFF.